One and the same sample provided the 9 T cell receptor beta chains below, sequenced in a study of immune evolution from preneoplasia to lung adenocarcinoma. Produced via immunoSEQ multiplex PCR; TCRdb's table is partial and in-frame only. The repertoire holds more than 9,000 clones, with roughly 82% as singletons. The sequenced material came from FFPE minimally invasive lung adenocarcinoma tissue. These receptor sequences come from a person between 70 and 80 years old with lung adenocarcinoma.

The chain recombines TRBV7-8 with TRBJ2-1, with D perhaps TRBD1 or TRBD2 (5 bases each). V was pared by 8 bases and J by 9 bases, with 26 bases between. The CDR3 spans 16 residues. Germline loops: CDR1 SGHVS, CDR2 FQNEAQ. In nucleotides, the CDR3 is TGTGCCAGCTCTCCCCCCGGGACCCGGACCTCGAGTGAGCAGTTCTTC. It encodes CASSPPGTRTSSEQFF.

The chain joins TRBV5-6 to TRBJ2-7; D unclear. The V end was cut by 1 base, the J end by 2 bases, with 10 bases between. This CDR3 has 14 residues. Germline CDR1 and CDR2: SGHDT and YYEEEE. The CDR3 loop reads CASSLRIRTYEQYF. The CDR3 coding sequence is TGTGCCAGCAGCTTGAGGATCCGTACCTACGAGCAGTACTTC.

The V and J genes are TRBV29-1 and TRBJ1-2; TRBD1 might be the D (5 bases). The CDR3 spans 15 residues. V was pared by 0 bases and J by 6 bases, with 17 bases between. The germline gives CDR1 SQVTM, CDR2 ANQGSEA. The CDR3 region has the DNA TGCAGCGTTGAAGATATGCCAGGGCAAGGGAATGGCTACACCTTC. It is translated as CSVEDMPGQGNGYTF.

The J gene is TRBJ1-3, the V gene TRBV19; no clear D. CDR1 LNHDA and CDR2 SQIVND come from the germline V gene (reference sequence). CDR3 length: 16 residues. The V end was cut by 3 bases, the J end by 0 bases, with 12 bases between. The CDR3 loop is CASSILSGISGNTIYF. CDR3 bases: TGTGCCAGTAGTATTCTATCCGGAATCTCTGGAAACACCATATATTTT.

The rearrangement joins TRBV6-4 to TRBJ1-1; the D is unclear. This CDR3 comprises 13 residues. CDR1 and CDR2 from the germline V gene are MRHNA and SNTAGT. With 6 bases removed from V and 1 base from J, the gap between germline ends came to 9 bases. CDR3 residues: CASSLGGNTEAFF. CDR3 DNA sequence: TGTGCCAGCAGCCTCGGCGGGAACACTGAAGCTTTCTTT.

The CDR3 coding sequence is TGTGCCAGCTGGACAGACACAGATACGCAGTATTTT. Protein sequence: CASWTDTDTQYF. The rearrangement links TRBV28 to TRBJ2-3; maybe TRBD1 (6 bases). This CDR3 contains 12 residues. V dropped 8 bases and J dropped 2 bases, with 8 bases sitting between them. The germline CDR1 and CDR2 sequences are MDHEN and SYDVKM. The complete variable domain, with remaining parts taken from reference TRBV28 and TRBJ2-3, reads DVKVTQSSRYLVKRTGEKVFLECVQDMDHENMFWYRQDPGLGLRLIYFSYDVKMKEKGDIPEGYSVSREKKERFSLILESASTNQTSMYLCASWTDTDTQYFGPGTRLTVL.

DNA for the CDR3: TGTGCCAGCAGTGCGCCAGGGGGCTCCTACAATGAGCAGTTCTTC. Translated, it gives CASSAPGGSYNEQFF. The chain carries TRBV2 and TRBJ2-1; TRBD1 matches 7 bases. The CDR3 has 15 amino acids. Germline CDR1 is SNHLY and CDR2 is FYNNEI. After removal of 4 bases from V and 0 bases from J, the junction contained 3 bases not matched to a gene. The variable domain in full, completed from reference TRBV2 and TRBJ2-1, reads EPEVTQTPSHQVTQMGQEVILRCVPISNHLYFYWYRQILGQKVEFLVSFYNNEISEKSEIFDDQFSVERPDGSNFTLKIRSTKLEDSAMYFCASSAPGGSYNEQFFGPGTRLTVL.

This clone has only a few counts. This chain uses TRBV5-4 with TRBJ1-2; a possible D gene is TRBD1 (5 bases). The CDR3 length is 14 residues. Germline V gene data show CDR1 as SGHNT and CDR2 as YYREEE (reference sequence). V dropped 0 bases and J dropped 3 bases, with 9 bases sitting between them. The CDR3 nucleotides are TGTGCCAGCAGCTTGGGCAGGGAGGACTATGGCTACACCTTC. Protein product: CASSLGREDYGYTF.

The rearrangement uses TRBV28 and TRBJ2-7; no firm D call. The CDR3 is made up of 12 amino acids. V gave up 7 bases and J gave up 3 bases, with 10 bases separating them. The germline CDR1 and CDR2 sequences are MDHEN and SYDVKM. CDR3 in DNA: TGTGCCAGCATCGGACCGAACTACGAGCAGTACTTC. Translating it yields CASIGPNYEQYF.